These 18 T cell receptor beta chains originate from one sample sequenced in a study of CD8 T cells in ankylosing spondylitis. TCRdb ran MiXCR on the 5' RACE reads and lists one entry per CDR3 protein. Among approximately 150,000 distinct CDR3 sequences listed, 40% to 50% were seen once. The sample consisted of synovial fluid, either unsorted or a sorted T cell fraction (not recorded which). Receptor source: a male donor with ankylosing spondylitis.

This CDR3 reads CASSEPTAGGYEQFF. CDR3 nucleotide sequence: TGTGCCAGCAGTGAACCTACGGCGGGTGGGTATGAGCAGTTCTTC. The chain has TRBV6-1 and TRBJ2-1; tentative D call: TRBD2 (5 bases). Germline V lookup: CDR1 MNHNS, CDR2 SASEGT. The CDR3 covers 15 residues. V lost 2 bases and J lost 8, with 16 bases in between.

In its sample, this clonotype was seen once. The chain carries TRBV12-3 or TRBV12-4 and TRBJ2-5; D possibly corresponds to TRBD1 (6 bases). The CDR3 extends over 19 amino acids. Trimming cost V 3 bases and J 3 bases, with 26 bases left between them. This CDR3 reads CASSLLGVQGTLLEETQYF. The CDR3 DNA sequence: TGTGCCAGCAGTTTGTTAGGTGTCCAGGGGACGCTTTTAGAAGAGACCCAGTACTTC.

This clonotype has a handful of counts. The rearrangement uses TRBV5-6 and TRBJ2-7; 10 bases align to TRBD2. CDR1 and CDR2 from the germline V gene are SGHDT and YYEEEE. The CDR3 totals 15 residues. Trimming removed 1 base from V and 7 bases from J; junction bases left unmatched: 8. The chain's CDR3 is CASSLISGRAGEQYF. As DNA, the CDR3 is TGTGCCAGCAGCTTGATCAGCGGGAGGGCAGGAGAGCAGTACTTC.

This clonotype was seen repeatedly, ten times or more. V is TRBV6-5 and J is TRBJ1-6; D is uncertain. CDR1 and CDR2 (germline): MNHEY, SVGAGI. The CDR3 contains 16 residues. Between the trimmed V and J ends, which lost 0 bases and 0 bases, there was a span of 6 bases. The CDR3 nucleotides are TGTGCCAGCAGTTACTCAGGGAGCTCCTATAATTCACCCCTCCACTTT. It codes for CASSYSGSSYNSPLHF.

The chain has TRBV4-1 and TRBJ2-1; no definite D call. Germline lookup yields CDR1 MGHRA and CDR2 YSYEKL. The CDR3 covers 16 residues. V was clipped by 4 bases and J by 4 bases, with 17 bases between them. CDR3 nucleotides: TGCGCCAGCAGCCCCGAACCGCTCTTGATTTACAATGAGCAGTTCTTC. Residues: CASSPEPLLIYNEQFF.

The gene calls are TRBV4-1 and TRBJ2-1; 9 bases are a match to TRBD2. CDR3 length: 16 amino acids. Germline CDR1 is MGHRA and CDR2 is YSYEKL. V shed 3 bases, J shed 3 bases, and the junction held 6 bases outside the gene matches. The CDR3 DNA reads as TGCGCCAGCAGCCACCGACTAGCGGACCTCTACAATGAGCAGTTCTTC. This codes for CASSHRLADLYNEQFF.

This clonotype has only a few counts. V is TRBV19 and J is TRBJ2-2; D not certain. Trimming shortened V by 5 bases and J by 3 bases, and 19 bases separated the two germline ends. The germline V gene encodes CDR1 LNHDA and CDR2 SQIVND (reference sequence). This CDR3 is built from 17 residues. CDR3 protein: CASSSKTVQKYTGELFF. In DNA form, the CDR3 reads TGTGCCAGTAGTTCGAAAACGGTACAGAAGTACACCGGGGAGCTGTTTTTT.

This sequence joins TRBV9 and TRBJ1-4; D is uncertain. The CDR3 runs 19 residues. Germline CDR1 is SGDLS and CDR2 is YYNGEE. V shed 3 bases and J shed 3 bases, with 24 bases lying between them. The CDR3 nucleotides are TGTGCCAGCAGCGCCACGCCCCTTCCCACCGGCGGTGCTAATGAAAAACTGTTTTTT. Amino acid sequence: CASSATPLPTGGANEKLFF.

This clonotype has a count of ten or more. The V call is TRBV6-1, the J call TRBJ2-1, with 8 nucleotides matching TRBD2. Germline V lookup: CDR1 MNHNS, CDR2 SASEGT. The CDR3 contains 14 residues. V shed 8 bases, J shed 3 bases, and the junction held 6 bases outside the gene matches. CDR3 loop: CASHPGLDYNEQFF. The CDR3 region has the DNA TGTGCCAGCCACCCGGGACTAGACTACAATGAGCAGTTCTTC.

The rearrangement links TRBV27 to TRBJ2-5, with 9 bases aligning to TRBD1. The J segment lost 3 bases and the V segment lost 1 base, leaving 6 bases of the junction unmatched. In germline, CDR1 is MNHEY, CDR2 SMNVEV (reference sequence). The CDR3 has 16 amino acids. CDR3: CASSLWGTGIEETQYF. The CDR3 DNA is TGTGCCAGCAGTTTATGGGGGACAGGGATTGAAGAGACCCAGTACTTC.

This clonotype has at least ten counts. CDR3 sequence (DNA): TGTGCCAGCAGTTTAGGGCCCCTCGGAACTACAAGTGAGCAGTTCTTC. Amino acid sequence: CASSLGPLGTTSEQFF. V and J are TRBV12-3 or TRBV12-4 and TRBJ2-1; no reliable D call. The CDR3 consists of 16 residues. V was clipped by 1 base and J by 9 bases, with 19 bases between them.

This clonotype has a handful of counts. The rearrangement joins TRBV19 to TRBJ2-1; D is tentatively TRBD1 or TRBD2 (6 bases each). This CDR3 is built from 17 residues. Between the trimmed V and J ends, which lost 4 bases and 0 bases, there was a span of 16 bases. Germline V gives CDR1 LNHDA, CDR2 SQIVND (reference sequence). The CDR3 is CASSSPLRGRSYNEQFF. As DNA, the CDR3 is TGTGCCAGTAGTAGTCCCCTTCGGGGGCGCTCCTACAATGAGCAGTTCTTC.

The sample holds a few counts of this clonotype. This rearrangement joins TRBV27 to TRBJ2-5; TRBD1 matches at 9 bases. Germline lookup yields CDR1 MNHEY and CDR2 SMNVEV (reference sequence). The V gene end was trimmed by 6 bases and the J gene end by 4 bases; junction bases not matched to a gene: 3. The CDR3 consists of 13 residues. In DNA form, the CDR3 reads TGTGCCAGCAGCGAACAGGGGGCAGAGACCCAGTACTTC. It yields the protein CASSEQGAETQYF.

The rearrangement links TRBV6-1 to TRBJ1-2; 8 bases match TRBD1. Looked up from germline, CDR1 is MNHNS and CDR2 is SASEGT. The J segment lost 4 bases and the V segment lost 2 bases, leaving 9 bases of the junction unmatched. The CDR3 has 16 residues. As DNA, the CDR3 is TGTGCCAGCAGTGAATTAACAGGGGGATCGGGCTATGGCTACACCTTC. Translating gives CASSELTGGSGYGYTF.

This sequence joins TRBV13 and TRBJ2-6, with 7 bases matching TRBD1. This CDR3 spans 17 amino acids. V gave up 6 bases and J gave up 0 bases; unmatched junction bases: 8. Germline CDR1 and CDR2: PRHDT and FYEKMQ (reference sequence). CDR3 in amino acids: CASSSGTASSGANVLTF. CDR3 nucleotide sequence: TGTGCCAGCAGTTCCGGGACAGCCTCCTCTGGGGCCAACGTCCTGACTTTC.

This clonotype came up a few times. V gene TRBV3-1 combines with J gene TRBJ2-3; D remains ambiguous. The CDR3 has 15 residues. The germline V and J ends were trimmed by 3 bases and 6 bases, with 16 bases remaining between them. CDR1 and CDR2 from the germline V gene are LGHDT and YNNKEL (reference sequence). CDR3 DNA sequence: TGTGCCAGCAGCCATGCCCCCGTCGGTGAGGATACGCAGTATTTT. It specifies CASSHAPVGEDTQYF.

This clonotype showed up many times. This chain connects TRBV29-1 to TRBJ2-5, with 11 bases lining up with TRBD1. This CDR3 has 17 amino acids. Trimming removed 7 bases from V and 5 bases from J; junction bases left unmatched: 18. Germline CDR1 reads SQVTM; CDR2 reads ANQGSEA. CDR3 amino acids: CSASQDRTGGFGETQYF. The CDR3 nucleotides read TGCAGCGCCTCACAGGACCGGACAGGGGGCTTCGGGGAGACCCAGTACTTC.

This chain joins TRBV6-1 and TRBJ2-2; 10 bases line up with TRBD2. J was trimmed by 6 bases and V by 6 bases; bases with no gene match: 7. The germline CDR1 and CDR2 sequences are MNHNS and SASEGT. The CDR3 extends over 15 amino acids. The CDR3: CASSHLAGEAGELFF. CDR3 nucleotide sequence: TGTGCCAGCAGCCATCTAGCGGGAGAGGCCGGGGAGCTGTTTTTT.